This T cell receptor (beta chain) originates from a study of glioma-infiltrating T cells. The J segment lost 3 bases and the V segment lost 5 bases, leaving 10 bases of the junction unmatched. CDR1 and CDR2 from the germline V gene are SGHTA and FQGNSA. The CDR3 loop spans 15 amino acids. Broader study findings: Non-neoplastic patients had below-expected tissue-blood divergence, while all gliomas exceeded expectation. Only very few CDR3 sequences appeared in both tissue and blood.

With respect to this clonotype: Its specificity is not known.

The iRepertoire nested amplicon-rescue multiplex PCR amplified TCR alpha and beta CDR3s from RNA. Tissue mRNA or PBMC total RNA, roughly 90-450 ng, went into one-step reverse transcription and amplification. One entry per CDR3 protein results from TCRdb running MiXCR on the multiplex PCR reads. The table lists about 130,000 distinct CDR3 sequences, approximately 25% of them singletons. The rearrangement uses TRBV7-2 and TRBJ2-7; TRBD2 aligns across 7 bases. The clonotype was recovered from a human donor with low-grade glioma or glioblastoma, undergoing nonglioma brain surgery, or in good health (not recorded which). The specimen was glioma tissue, nonneoplastic brain tissue, or PBMCs (not recorded which). The CDR3 bases are TGTGCCAGCAGCCCTTACGGGACTACTTGCTACGAGCAGTACTTC. Protein product: CASSPYGTTCYEQYF.